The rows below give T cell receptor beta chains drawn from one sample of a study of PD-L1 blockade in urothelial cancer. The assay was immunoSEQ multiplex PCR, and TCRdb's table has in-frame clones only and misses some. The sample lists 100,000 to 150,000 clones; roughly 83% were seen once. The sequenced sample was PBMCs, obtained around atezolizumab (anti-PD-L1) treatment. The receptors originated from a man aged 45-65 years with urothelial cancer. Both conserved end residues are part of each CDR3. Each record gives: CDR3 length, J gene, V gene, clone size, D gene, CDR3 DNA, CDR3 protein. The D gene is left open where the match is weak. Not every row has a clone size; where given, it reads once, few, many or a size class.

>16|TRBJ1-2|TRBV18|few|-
TGTGCCAGCTCACCAAACCCCCTCAACCCGGGCTATGGCTACACCTTC
CASSPNPLNPGYGYTF
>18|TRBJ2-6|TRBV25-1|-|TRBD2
TGTGCCAGCAGTGACAGTAAGCGGGGTAGTCTGGGTGCCAACGTCCTGACTTTC
CASSDSKRGSLGANVLTF
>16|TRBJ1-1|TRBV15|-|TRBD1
TGTGCCACCAGCAGCCGGCCGGACAGGGGGGACACTGAAGCTTTCTTT
CATSSRPDRGDTEAFF
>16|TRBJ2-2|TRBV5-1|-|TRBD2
TGCGCCAGCAGCAATCTAGCGGGAGATCGGACCGGGGAGCTGTTTTTT
CASSNLAGDRTGELFF
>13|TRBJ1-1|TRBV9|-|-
TGTGCCAGTTCTATAGTTAGTGACACTGAAGCTTTCTTT
CASSIVSDTEAFF
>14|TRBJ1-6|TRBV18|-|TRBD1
TGTGCCAGCTCAGCCGGACAGGGAAATTCACCCCTCCACTTT
CASSAGQGNSPLHF
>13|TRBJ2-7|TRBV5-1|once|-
TGCGCCAGCAGCTCGGACAACAGTCTCGAGCAGTACTTC
CASSSDNSLEQYF
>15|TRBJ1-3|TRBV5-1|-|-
TGCGCCAGCAGCTTGTTATCGAGCTCTGGAAACACCATATATTTT
CASSLLSSSGNTIYF
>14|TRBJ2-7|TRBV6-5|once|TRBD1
TGTGCCAGCAGTTCCGGGACAGGGGTGTACGAGCAGTACTTC
CASSSGTGVYEQYF
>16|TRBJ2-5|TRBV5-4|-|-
TGTGCCAGCAGCTTCCCTAGTGCGGGAACACAAGAGACCCAGTACTTC
CASSFPSAGTQETQYF
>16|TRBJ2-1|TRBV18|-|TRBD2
TGTGCCAGCTCACCACCGAAGGGAGGGAGCTACAATGAGCAGTTCTTC
CASSPPKGGSYNEQFF
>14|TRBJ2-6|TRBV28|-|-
TGTGCCAGCAGTCTAACGTCTGGGGCCAACGTCCTGACTTTC
CASSLTSGANVLTF
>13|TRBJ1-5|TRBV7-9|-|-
TGTGCCAGCAGCTTGAGGGGCAATCAGCCCCAGCATTTT
CASSLRGNQPQHF
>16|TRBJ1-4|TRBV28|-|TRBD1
TGTGCCAGCAGCGGGTCCGGGACAGGGTCGGGTGAAAAACTGTTTTTT
CASSGSGTGSGEKLFF
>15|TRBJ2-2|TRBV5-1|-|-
TGCGCCAGCAGCTTGTCCGACTACCGGGCCGGGGAGCTGTTTTTT
CASSLSDYRAGELFF
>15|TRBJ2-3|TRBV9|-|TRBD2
TGTGCCAGCAAACCGGGACTAGCAGGCACAGATACGCAGTATTTT
CASKPGLAGTDTQYF
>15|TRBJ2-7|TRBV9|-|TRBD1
TGTGCCAGCAGCGTAGAGGGACAGGGCTCCTACGAGCAGTACTTC
CASSVEGQGSYEQYF
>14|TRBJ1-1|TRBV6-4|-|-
TGTGCCAGCAGTGCCAGGGGTTCGGGCACTGAAGCTTTCTTT
CASSARGSGTEAFF
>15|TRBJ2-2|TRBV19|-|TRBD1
TGTGCCAGTAAATCTACAGGGGCGAACACCGGGGAGCTGTTTTTT
CASKSTGANTGELFF
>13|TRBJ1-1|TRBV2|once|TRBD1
TGTGCCAGCAGTGATAGGGGGCGGACTGAAGCTTTCTTT
CASSDRGRTEAFF
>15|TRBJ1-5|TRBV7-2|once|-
TGTGCCAGCAGCTTAGGTTTGCGGGGCAATCAGCCCCAGCATTTT
CASSLGLRGNQPQHF
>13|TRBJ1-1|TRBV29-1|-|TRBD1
TGCAGCGCCCGGGACAGGGGGCAGACTGAAGCTTTCTTT
CSARDRGQTEAFF
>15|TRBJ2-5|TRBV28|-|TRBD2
TGTGCCAGCAGTTTATTGGCGGGAGGACAAGAGACCCAGTACTTC
CASSLLAGGQETQYF
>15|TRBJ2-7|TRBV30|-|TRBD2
TGTGCCTGGAGTGCTGTGACTAGCACCGCCTACGAGCAGTACTTC
CAWSAVTSTAYEQYF
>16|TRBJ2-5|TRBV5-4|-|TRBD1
TGTGCCAGCAGCTTGGGAGGGACAGGGGGTCGGGAGACCCAGTACTTC
CASSLGGTGGRETQYF
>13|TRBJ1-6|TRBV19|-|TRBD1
TGTGCCAGTAGTAGGGACAGAAATTCACCCCTCCACTTT
CASSRDRNSPLHF
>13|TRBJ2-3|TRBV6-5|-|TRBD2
TGTGCCAGCAGAAAGGGACTAGGGGCTCGTGGGTATTTT
CASRKGLGARGYF
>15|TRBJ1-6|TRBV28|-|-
TGTGCCAGCAGTTCCCGATCCCCGGGGAATTCACCCCTCCACTTT
CASSSRSPGNSPLHF
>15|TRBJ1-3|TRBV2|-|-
TGTGCCAGCAGTGAAATCTCGGGGGGTGGAAACACCATATATTTT
CASSEISGGGNTIYF
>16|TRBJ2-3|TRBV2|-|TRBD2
TGTGCCAGCAGCGGACTAGCGGGAGTCGGCACAGATACGCAGTATTTT
CASSGLAGVGTDTQYF
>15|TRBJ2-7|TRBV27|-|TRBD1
TGTGCCAGCATGCCCTTGAGACAGGGAACCTACGAGCAGTACTTC
CASMPLRQGTYEQYF
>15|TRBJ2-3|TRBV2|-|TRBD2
TGTGCCAGCAGCCTGGGACTAGCCGACACAGATACGCAGTATTTT
CASSLGLADTDTQYF
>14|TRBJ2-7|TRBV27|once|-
TGTGCCAGCAGTTTTTCAAGCGCGACCTACGAGCAGTACTTC
CASSFSSATYEQYF
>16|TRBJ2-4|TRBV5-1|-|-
TGCGCCAGCAGCCCATCGGCTGGGGGCTTCGAAAACATTCAGTACTTC
CASSPSAGGFENIQYF
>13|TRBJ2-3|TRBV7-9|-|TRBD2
TGTGCCAGCCTACTAGCGGGCACAGATACGCAGTATTTT
CASLLAGTDTQYF
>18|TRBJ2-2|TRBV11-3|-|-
TGTGCCAGCAGCTTTTCATCCGGGCAGGGGATTGTGACCGGGGAGCTGTTTTTT
CASSFSSGQGIVTGELFF
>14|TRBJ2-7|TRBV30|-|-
TGTGCCTGGAGCCCGGGATCAGGGGACCACGAGCAGTACTTC
CAWSPGSGDHEQYF
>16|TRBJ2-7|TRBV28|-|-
TGTGCCAGCAGTCGGTCCCCTCCGGAGAATTCCTACGAGCAGTACTTC
CASSRSPPENSYEQYF
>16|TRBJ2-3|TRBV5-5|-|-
TGTGCCAGCAGCTCCGGTGGGCAGGGGCCAACAGATACGCAGTATTTT
CASSSGGQGPTDTQYF
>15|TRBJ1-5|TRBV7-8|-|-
TGTGCCAGCAGCTTAAGTCTTACAGCCCGGCAGCCCCAGCATTTT
CASSLSLTARQPQHF
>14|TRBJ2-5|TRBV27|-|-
TGTGCCAGCAGTCCTGCGCGGGAAGGAGAGACCCAGTACTTC
CASSPAREGETQYF
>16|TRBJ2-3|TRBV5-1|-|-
TGCGCCAGCAGCTTGGCATTTAGCGGCATCACAGATACGCAGTATTTT
CASSLAFSGITDTQYF
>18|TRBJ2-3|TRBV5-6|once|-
TGTGCCAGCAGCTTGGATTCGACTTGGGTGGGCCGGGGAGATACGCAGTATTTT
CASSLDSTWVGRGDTQYF
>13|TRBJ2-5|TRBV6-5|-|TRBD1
TGTGCCAGCCTGAGGACAGGGGTGGAGACCCAGTACTTC
CASLRTGVETQYF
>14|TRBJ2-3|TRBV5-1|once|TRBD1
TGCGCCAGCAGCTTTCAGGGGGGCACAGATACGCAGTATTTT
CASSFQGGTDTQYF
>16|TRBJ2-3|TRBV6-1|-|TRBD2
TGTGCCAGCAGTGTAGGACTAGCGGGTTGGACAGATACGCAGTATTTT
CASSVGLAGWTDTQYF
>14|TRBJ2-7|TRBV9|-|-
TGTGCCAGCAGCCCCCGTCAGGGATCCTACGAGCAGTACTTC
CASSPRQGSYEQYF
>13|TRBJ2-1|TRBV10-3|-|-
TGTGCCATCAGTGATCAGGGGTACAATGAGCAGTTCTTC
CAISDQGYNEQFF
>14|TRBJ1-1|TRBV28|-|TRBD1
TGTGCCAGCAGTCCAAGGACAGGGGACACTGAAGCTTTCTTT
CASSPRTGDTEAFF
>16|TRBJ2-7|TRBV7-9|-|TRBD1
TGTGCCAGCAGCCGAATCGCCGGGACAGGGGCCTACGAGCAGTACTTC
CASSRIAGTGAYEQYF
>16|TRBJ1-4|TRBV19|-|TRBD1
TGTGCCAGTAGCACCGGGACAGGACGTCTCGGGGAAAAACTGTTTTTT
CASSTGTGRLGEKLFF
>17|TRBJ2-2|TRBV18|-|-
TGTGCCAGCTCGCCCGGAACGGGACTCCTAACCACCGGGGAGCTGTTTTTT
CASSPGTGLLTTGELFF
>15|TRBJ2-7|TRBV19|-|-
TGTGCCAGTAGTATAGAGGCTGGAGCCCCCTACGAGCAGTACTTC
CASSIEAGAPYEQYF
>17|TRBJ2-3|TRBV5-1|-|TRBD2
TGCGCCAGCGCCCTCTCCCCGGCTAGCGGGACCACAGATACGCAGTATTTT
CASALSPASGTTDTQYF
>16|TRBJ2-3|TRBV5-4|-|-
TGTGCCAGCAGCTTTCAGGTAGCGGTGAGCACAGATACGCAGTATTTT
CASSFQVAVSTDTQYF
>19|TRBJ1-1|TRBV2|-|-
TGTGCCAGCACCCGGGGAGGGCGACAGCAACACCACAGGAACACTGAAGCTTTCTTT
CASTRGGRQQHHRNTEAFF
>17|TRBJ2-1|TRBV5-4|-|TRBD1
TGTGCCAGCAGCCCCCCCCCGGGACAGGGGGGTTACAATGAGCAGTTCTTC
CASSPPPGQGGYNEQFF